Below are 2 T cell receptor beta chains sequenced from a single sample in a study of molecular identifiers for immune sequencing clone quantification. In TCRdb, the PCR reads were re-called with MiXCR into one record per CDR3 protein. The sample yields around 300,000 distinct CDR3 sequences, over 20% seen once. Sequences were obtained from naive CD8+ T cells from blood, with Jurkat cell RNA spiked in. Subset here: FACS-sorted CD8+CD4-CCR7+CD45RA+ naive T cells. Receptors originate from a human donor in good health. Some libraries in this study had Jurkat cell RNA spiked in.

Details on this clonotype: A much larger clone is a single base away; this may be a read error. J is TRBJ2-3 and V is TRBV12-3 or TRBV12-4; TRBD2 might be the D (5 bases). The CDR3 is made up of 15 amino acids. V lost 5 bases to trimming and J lost 2 bases, with 14 bases between them. In DNA, the CDR3 is TGTGCCAGCAGTGCCCTCCAGCGGCCCACAGATACGCAGTATTTT. Translating it yields CASSALQRPTDTQYF.

Regarding this clonotype: The junction shows a germline mismatch at one end, possibly a read error. The chain is built from TRBV20-1 and TRBJ2-5; the match to TRBD2 covers 8 bases. The CDR3 sequence is 15 residues long. Germline V gene lookup returns CDR1 DFQATT and CDR2 SNEGSKA (reference sequence). This chain's CDR3 is CGARDRAGVEETQYF. CDR3 nucleotide sequence: TGCGGTGCTAGAGATAGAGCGGGAGTTGAAGAGACCCAGTACTTC.